Listed below are T cell receptor beta chains from one sample, sequenced in a study of T cell responses to AZD1222 COVID-19 vaccine. Libraries were prepared by immunoSEQ multiplex PCR; TCRdb keeps only in-frame clonotypes and omits some of them. The sample consists of 150,000 to 200,000 clones, 90% to 95% of them appearing once. Sequences were derived from peripheral blood, sampled on day 0 of AZD1222 vaccination. The origin of the receptors is an adult in good health. Both conserved end residues are part of each CDR3. Each record gives: clone size, D gene, V gene, J gene, CDR3 DNA, CDR3 protein. The D gene is left open where the match is weak. The size entry is marked missing in some rows and otherwise reads once, few, many or a size class.

.	.	TRBV5-1	TRBJ1-6	TGCGCCAGTAAAGAGACAGCATCCTATAATTCACCCCTCCACTTT	CASKETASYNSPLHF
once	TRBD1	TRBV29-1	TRBJ1-5	TGCAGCGCATGGACAGGGGGAAATCAGCCCCAGCATTTT	CSAWTGGNQPQHF
.	TRBD2	TRBV14	TRBJ2-7	TGTGCCAGCAGCCACCTGAGCGGGAGGATTTCGGAGCAGTACTTC	CASSHLSGRISEQYF
.	TRBD2	TRBV7-3	TRBJ2-5	TGTGCCAGCAGCGCGACTAGCGGGAGTGGTGAGACCCAGTACTTC	CASSATSGSGETQYF
.	.	TRBV5-5	TRBJ1-5	TGTGCCAGCAGCTTGGCCCCACGTTCGGAGTCACCCCAGCATTTT	CASSLAPRSESPQHF
.	.	TRBV6-5	TRBJ1-4	TGTGCCAGCAGCTTGGGGGGCGTTCGTGAAAAACTGTTTTTT	CASSLGGVREKLFF
.	.	TRBV18	TRBJ2-5	TGTGCCAGCTCACCACCGTTAGAGACCCAGTACTTC	CASSPPLETQYF
.	TRBD2	TRBV2	TRBJ2-1	TGTGCCAGCAGTGGTCTCGTAGTAGCGGGAGCGGGTGAGCAGTTCTTC	CASSGLVVAGAGEQFF
.	TRBD1	TRBV28	TRBJ1-3	TGTGCCAGCTCGTACAGGGGTACTGGAAACACCATATATTTT	CASSYRGTGNTIYF
.	TRBD1	TRBV9	TRBJ1-3	TGTGCCAGCGCTAAGGGGAGCGGCAGGGGGGACTCTGGAAACACCATATATTTT	CASAKGSGRGDSGNTIYF
.	.	TRBV28	TRBJ1-2	TGTGCCTGTCTCCGTAGGAGTTTTTCTGGCTACACCTTC	CACLRRSFSGYTF
.	TRBD1	TRBV7-2	TRBJ1-5	TGTGCCAGCAGCTCGACAGGGTGGCAGCCCCAGCATTTT	CASSSTGWQPQHF
.	.	TRBV25-1	TRBJ2-4	TGTGCCAGCAGTGAGGGGCAGGTGGGCATTCAGTACTTC	CASSEGQVGIQYF
.	TRBD1	TRBV15	TRBJ1-1	TGTGCCACCAGCAGAGAGGCCGGTACAGGGGGCACTGAAGCTTTCTTT	CATSREAGTGGTEAFF
.	.	TRBV11-2	TRBJ1-1	TGTGCCAGCGGGTCGCCCCTCATGAACACTGAAGCTTTCTTT	CASGSPLMNTEAFF
.	TRBD1	TRBV5-6	TRBJ1-3	TGTGCCAGCAGCTTGGGGACAGGAGTCCGCTCTGGAAACACCATATATTTT	CASSLGTGVRSGNTIYF
.	.	TRBV6-2/TRBV6-3	TRBJ2-1	TGTGCCAGCAGTACCATTAGCGTAGTTCCCTACAATGAGCAGTTCTTC	CASSTISVVPYNEQFF
.	.	TRBV6-5	TRBJ1-3	TGTGCCAGCTCGCGGCGCGGGCCTGGAAACACCATATATTTT	CASSRRGPGNTIYF
.	TRBD1	TRBV27	TRBJ1-2	TGTGCCAGCAGTTTATTAGGCCCCCGGGGACAGTCTTCGGGCTACACCTTC	CASSLLGPRGQSSGYTF
once	.	TRBV5-5	TRBJ1-4	TGTGCCAGCAGCACCCTCGGGAGTAATGAAAAACTGTTTTTT	CASSTLGSNEKLFF
.	.	TRBV19	TRBJ1-4	TGTGCCAGTAGTATTTTTGTACGTGAAAAACTGTTTTTT	CASSIFVREKLFF
.	.	TRBV28	TRBJ1-5	TGTGCCAGCAGTCTCGGGGGGGCAGGTCAGCCCCAGCATTTT	CASSLGGAGQPQHF
few	.	TRBV28	TRBJ2-7	TGTGCCAGCAGTTTAGAGGCCAGCTACGAGCAGTACTTC	CASSLEASYEQYF
.	.	TRBV6-5	TRBJ2-7	TGTGCCAGCAGGCGGACAAGGACCTACGAGCAGTACTTC	CASRRTRTYEQYF
.	.	TRBV28	TRBJ2-7	TGTGCCAGCAGTTTGTTGTCGGGATACGAGCAGTACTTC	CASSLLSGYEQYF
.	.	TRBV15	TRBJ2-7	TGTGCCACCAGCAGAGGGGGAGCCACGGGGCAGTACTTC	CATSRGGATGQYF
.	.	TRBV10-3	TRBJ2-7	TGTGCCATCAGTGAGTCACAGGGACCCCTTTTCTACGAGCAGTACTTC	CAISESQGPLFYEQYF
.	TRBD2	TRBV10-2	TRBJ2-7	TGCGCCAGCAGTGAGAGCGGGAGAGCCTACGAGCAGTACTTC	CASSESGRAYEQYF
.	TRBD2	TRBV6-4	TRBJ2-1	TGTGCCAGCAGTTTGGGGACTAGCGCTCCCAATGAGCAGTTCTTC	CASSLGTSAPNEQFF
.	.	TRBV6-1	TRBJ1-2	TGTGCCAGCAGTGAAGGGAAGGCGACCTATGGCTACACCTTC	CASSEGKATYGYTF
.	TRBD2	TRBV29-1	TRBJ2-5	TGCAGCGTTCTTAGCGGGAGTAAGACCCAGTACTTC	CSVLSGSKTQYF
.	.	TRBV5-1	TRBJ1-4	TGCGCCAGCAGCCCCAGGGTGGGTGATGAAAAACTGTTTTTT	CASSPRVGDEKLFF
.	TRBD1	TRBV12-3/TRBV12-4	TRBJ1-2	TGTGCCAGCAGTTCGGGACAGGGGGGTGGCTACACCTTC	CASSSGQGGGYTF
once	.	TRBV3-1/TRBV3-2	TRBJ1-3	TGTGCCAGCAGCCCTGCTTGGGCCTCTGGAAACACCATATATTTT	CASSPAWASGNTIYF
.	TRBD1	TRBV3-1/TRBV3-2	TRBJ2-7	TGTGCCAGCAGCCCGACCCCCGGGACAGGGGCCTCCTACGAGCAGTACTTC	CASSPTPGTGASYEQYF
.	.	TRBV7-8	TRBJ1-2	TGTGCCAGCAGCCGCGGACGGACGGGAGGCTACACCTTC	CASSRGRTGGYTF
.	.	TRBV28	TRBJ1-1	TGTGCCAGCAGTTTAGTGGGGGGGAACACTGAAGCTTTCTTT	CASSLVGGNTEAFF
.	.	TRBV29-1	TRBJ1-3	TGCAGCGTGGGCTTAGGGCACTCTGGAAACACCATATATTTT	CSVGLGHSGNTIYF
.	.	TRBV6-5	TRBJ1-5	TGTGCCAGCAAAAACAGGGCCGCAAATCAGGAGCCCCAGCATTTT	CASKNRAANQEPQHF
.	.	TRBV19	TRBJ2-2	TGTGCCAGTAGTATAAGGTTGGGACTGGCGGTGACCGGGGAGCTGTTTTTT	CASSIRLGLAVTGELFF
.	TRBD1	TRBV28	TRBJ1-2	TGTGCCAGCAGTTCCCCCGACAGGGCCTATGGCTACACCTTC	CASSSPDRAYGYTF
.	.	TRBV29-1	TRBJ2-7	TGCAGCGTCTGGACACTCCACGAGCAGTACTTC	CSVWTLHEQYF
once	.	TRBV15	TRBJ1-2	TGTGCCACCAGCATAAACTATGGCTACACCTTC	CATSINYGYTF
once	TRBD1	TRBV7-4	TRBJ2-5	TGTGCCAGCAGGGGACAGGGGCAAGAGACCCAGTACTTC	CASRGQGQETQYF
.	TRBD1	TRBV6-5	TRBJ1-1	TGTGCCAGCACGCAGGGGGATGAAGCTTTCTTT	CASTQGDEAFF